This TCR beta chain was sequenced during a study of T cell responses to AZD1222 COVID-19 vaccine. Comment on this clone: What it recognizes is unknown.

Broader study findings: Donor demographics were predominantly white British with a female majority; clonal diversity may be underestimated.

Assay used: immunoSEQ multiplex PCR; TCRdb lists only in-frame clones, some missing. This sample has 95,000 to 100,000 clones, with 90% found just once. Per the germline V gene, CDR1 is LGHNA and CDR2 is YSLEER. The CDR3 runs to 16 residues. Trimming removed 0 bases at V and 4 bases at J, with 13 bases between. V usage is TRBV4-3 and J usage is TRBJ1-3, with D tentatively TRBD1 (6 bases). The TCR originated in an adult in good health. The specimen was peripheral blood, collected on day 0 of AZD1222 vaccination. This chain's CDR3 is CASSQDLGGGGNTIYF. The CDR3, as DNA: TGCGCCAGCAGCCAAGATCTGGGGGGCGGAGGAAACACCATATATTTT.